This passage covers 12 T cell receptor beta chains from one sample sequenced in a study of beta chain features in type 1 diabetes. Their antigens are not known. The whole isolated RNA underwent reverse transcription, so sequencing captured expressed TCRB transcripts. Assay used: immunoSEQ multiplex PCR; TCRdb lists only in-frame clones, some missing. The sample carries 250,000 to 300,000 clones, approximately 25% recorded once. Study-level findings and limits: All four CD4+ subsets from Type 1 diabetes patients carried moderately but significantly shorter TCRB CDR3s.

The specimen was naive CD4+ T cells from blood. Receptors originate from a woman aged 25 to 39 with type 1 diabetes.

The chain links TRBV30 to TRBJ1-1; D gene unclear. Trimming took 0 bases from V and 11 from J, leaving 10 bases between them. Germline loops: CDR1 GTSNPN, CDR2 SVGIG (reference sequence). The CDR3 sequence is 11 residues long. CDR3 protein: CAWSVQTMAFF. In DNA form, the CDR3 reads TGTGCCTGGAGTGTACAAACCATGGCTTTCTTT.

The chain couples TRBV9 to TRBJ2-7; 9 bases fit TRBD2. The trim removed 3 bases at V and 3 bases at J, leaving 7 bases unmatched. The CDR3 totals 15 residues. The germline CDR1 and CDR2 sequences are SGDLS and YYNGEE. In nucleotides, the CDR3 is TGTGCCAGCAGCGCCTTAGCGGGAGTTCTCTACGAGCAGTACTTC. Translated: CASSALAGVLYEQYF.

The V gene is TRBV30, the J gene TRBJ2-5; TRBD1 is a possible D gene (6 bases). Trimming removed 4 bases at V and 2 bases at J, with 11 bases between. This CDR3 comprises 13 residues. Germline lookup yields CDR1 GTSNPN and CDR2 SVGIG (reference sequence). The CDR3 here is CAWITGRQETQYF. DNA for the CDR3: TGTGCCTGGATAACAGGGAGACAAGAGACCCAGTACTTC.

This chain uses TRBV11-2 with TRBJ2-1; weak D call: TRBD1 (5 bases). CDR1 is SGHAT and CDR2 is FQNNGV in the germline V gene. Trimming took off 1 base at V and 8 bases at J, with 9 bases between the two ends. This CDR3 region has 13 residues. The CDR3 DNA follows: TGTGCCAGCAGCTTAGGAGTAGGGGATGAGCAGTTCTTC. Translating gives CASSLGVGDEQFF.

This clone came up once. The chain has TRBV5-1 and TRBJ2-1; TRBD2 matches at 8 bases. The germline V gene encodes CDR1 SGHRS and CDR2 YFSETQ. There are 15 residues in the CDR3. The V gene end was trimmed by 0 bases and the J gene end by 7 bases; junction bases not matched to a gene: 6. CDR3 sequence: CASSLALAGPNEQFF. CDR3 bases: TGCGCCAGCAGCTTGGCGCTAGCGGGTCCTAATGAGCAGTTCTTC.

The chain carries TRBV28 and TRBJ2-5; D gene uncertain. The CDR3 has 12 amino acids. V was cut by 5 bases and J by 9 bases, with 13 bases left in between. The germline V gene has CDR1 MDHEN and CDR2 SYDVKM. The CDR3 region is CASSAPLAAQYF. CDR3 sequence (DNA): TGTGCCAGCAGTGCTCCCCTGGCGGCCCAGTACTTC.

The table lists this clone with a few counts. The J gene is TRBJ1-1, the V gene TRBV29-1, with 8 bases matching TRBD1. The CDR3 is made up of 15 amino acids. The germline gives CDR1 SQVTM, CDR2 ANQGSEA. V shed 4 bases, J shed 11 bases, and the junction held 18 bases outside the gene matches. CDR3 sequence reads: CSVVSPSAGGGTAFF. DNA of the CDR3: TGCAGCGTTGTATCCCCCTCGGCAGGGGGCGGTACGGCTTTCTTT.

V is TRBV18 and J is TRBJ1-1; D may be TRBD1 (6 bases). Trimming took off 3 bases at V and 1 base at J, with 18 bases between the two ends. Germline V gene sequence: CDR1 KGHSH, CDR2 LQKENI. This CDR3 is 17 amino acids long. CDR3 coding DNA: TGTGCCAGCTCACCCCCAGGACAGTTCTTCTCGAACACTGAAGCTTTCTTT. Its translation is CASSPPGQFFSNTEAFF.

The V gene is TRBV4-1, the J gene TRBJ2-5; D possibly corresponds to TRBD1 (5 bases). CDR1 is MGHRA, CDR2 YSYEKL, per germline. The CDR3 is 15 amino acids. Trimming removed 4 bases from V and 1 base from J, with 13 bases in between. DNA for the CDR3: TGCGCCAGCAGCCGCGAAACGACAGCCCAAGAGACCCAGTACTTC. It codes for CASSRETTAQETQYF.

The chain employs TRBV29-1 and TRBJ2-2; 9 bases align to TRBD1. CDR3 length: 13 amino acids. Germline lookup yields CDR1 SQVTM and CDR2 ANQGSEA. V shed 7 bases and J 7 bases; nucleotides not matched to a gene: 7. CDR3 coding DNA: TGCAGCGCACTACAGGGGGCGGTCGGGGAGCTGTTTTTT. Translated: CSALQGAVGELFF.

This clone was seen a few times. This chain joins TRBV30 and TRBJ2-7; maybe TRBD2 (5 bases). Trimming removed 3 bases at V and 3 bases at J, with 6 bases between. The CDR3 extends over 11 amino acids. Germline CDR1 is GTSNPN and CDR2 is SVGIG (reference sequence). CDR3 nucleotide sequence: TGTGCCTGGAGCGGGATCTACGAGCAGTACTTC. Amino acids: CAWSGIYEQYF.

This clone showed up just a few times. The V call is TRBV30, the J call TRBJ2-5; D not certain. The CDR3 consists of 13 residues. The ends were cut back, 0 bases at V and 2 bases at J, with 7 bases in the middle. CDR1 GTSNPN and CDR2 SVGIG come from the germline V gene (reference sequence). The CDR3 coding sequence is TGTGCCTGGAGTGTCCGGCGGCAAGAGACCCAGTACTTC. Its translation: CAWSVRRQETQYF.